This T cell receptor (beta chain) was identified in a study of blood T cell repertoires in COVID-19. Study details: Collection of acute and convalescent COVID-19 samples took place in the United States, Italy and Spain.

Here immunoSEQ multiplex PCR was the method, and the copy in TCRdb shows in-frame clones only, minus some. Here the sample spans around 130,000 clones, almost 85% being singletons. Germline V gene data show CDR1 as SGHTS and CDR2 as YDEGEE. This CDR3 contains 14 residues. V lost 4 bases and J lost 1, with 11 bases in between. The clonotype was recovered from a human donor in a cohort sampled during active COVID-19. This sequence joins TRBV5-8 and TRBJ1-2; possibly TRBD1 for D (6 bases). What was sequenced was peripheral blood. CDR3 bases: TGTGCCAGCAGCCTGGCGGGACATAACTATGGCTACACCTTC. Translating it yields CASSLAGHNYGYTF.